Shown below are 4 T cell receptor beta chains from a single sample sequenced in a study of blood T cell repertoires in COVID-19. TCRdb's copy holds only in-frame clones and misses some; the assay was immunoSEQ multiplex PCR. Of 300,000 to 350,000 clones listed, roughly 87% are singletons. The sequenced sample consisted of PBMCs or T cells enriched from blood (not recorded which). The receptors were sampled from a woman aged 30 to 39 who had recovered from COVID-19.

The chain uses TRBV5-1 and TRBJ2-1; 11 nucleotides align to TRBD1. Germline CDR1 and CDR2: SGHRS and YFSETQ. The CDR3 extends over 16 amino acids. The junction had 8 bases not matched to a gene; V was cut back by 4 bases and J by 5 bases. CDR3 DNA: TGCGCCAGCAGCACGGACAGGGGGCGAAGGGACAATGAGCAGTTCTTC. This gives the protein CASSTDRGRRDNEQFF.

This chain links TRBV7-8 with TRBJ1-6, with a possible D match to TRBD1 (5 bases). The CDR3 extends over 18 amino acids. Trimming removed 0 bases at V and 11 bases at J, with 23 bases between. Per the germline V gene, CDR1 is SGHVS and CDR2 is FQNEAQ. The DNA of the CDR3 is TGTGCCAGCAGCTTAGCGCTCAGAAACCCCCCTCCAGGGCCACCCCTCCACTTT. It translates to CASSLALRNPPPGPPLHF.

The chain carries TRBV5-1 and TRBJ1-5; 8 positions match TRBD1. The CDR3 runs to 16 residues. Germline values: CDR1 SGHRS, CDR2 YFSETQ. Losses at the gene ends were 0 bases for V and 1 base for J; bases not matched to a gene: 3. Here the CDR3 DNA reads TGCGCCAGCAGCTTGGGGTCAGGGGGCAGCAATCAGCCCCAGCATTTT. Translating it yields CASSLGSGGSNQPQHF.

This clone was seen only a few times. V usage is TRBV12-3 or TRBV12-4 and J usage is TRBJ1-2; the match to TRBD1 covers 10 bases. This CDR3 region has 13 residues. The trim removed 6 bases at V and 6 bases at J, leaving 4 bases unmatched. The CDR3 loop is CASRDRGEHGYTF. For the CDR3, the DNA is TGTGCCAGCAGGGACAGGGGGGAGCATGGCTACACCTTC.